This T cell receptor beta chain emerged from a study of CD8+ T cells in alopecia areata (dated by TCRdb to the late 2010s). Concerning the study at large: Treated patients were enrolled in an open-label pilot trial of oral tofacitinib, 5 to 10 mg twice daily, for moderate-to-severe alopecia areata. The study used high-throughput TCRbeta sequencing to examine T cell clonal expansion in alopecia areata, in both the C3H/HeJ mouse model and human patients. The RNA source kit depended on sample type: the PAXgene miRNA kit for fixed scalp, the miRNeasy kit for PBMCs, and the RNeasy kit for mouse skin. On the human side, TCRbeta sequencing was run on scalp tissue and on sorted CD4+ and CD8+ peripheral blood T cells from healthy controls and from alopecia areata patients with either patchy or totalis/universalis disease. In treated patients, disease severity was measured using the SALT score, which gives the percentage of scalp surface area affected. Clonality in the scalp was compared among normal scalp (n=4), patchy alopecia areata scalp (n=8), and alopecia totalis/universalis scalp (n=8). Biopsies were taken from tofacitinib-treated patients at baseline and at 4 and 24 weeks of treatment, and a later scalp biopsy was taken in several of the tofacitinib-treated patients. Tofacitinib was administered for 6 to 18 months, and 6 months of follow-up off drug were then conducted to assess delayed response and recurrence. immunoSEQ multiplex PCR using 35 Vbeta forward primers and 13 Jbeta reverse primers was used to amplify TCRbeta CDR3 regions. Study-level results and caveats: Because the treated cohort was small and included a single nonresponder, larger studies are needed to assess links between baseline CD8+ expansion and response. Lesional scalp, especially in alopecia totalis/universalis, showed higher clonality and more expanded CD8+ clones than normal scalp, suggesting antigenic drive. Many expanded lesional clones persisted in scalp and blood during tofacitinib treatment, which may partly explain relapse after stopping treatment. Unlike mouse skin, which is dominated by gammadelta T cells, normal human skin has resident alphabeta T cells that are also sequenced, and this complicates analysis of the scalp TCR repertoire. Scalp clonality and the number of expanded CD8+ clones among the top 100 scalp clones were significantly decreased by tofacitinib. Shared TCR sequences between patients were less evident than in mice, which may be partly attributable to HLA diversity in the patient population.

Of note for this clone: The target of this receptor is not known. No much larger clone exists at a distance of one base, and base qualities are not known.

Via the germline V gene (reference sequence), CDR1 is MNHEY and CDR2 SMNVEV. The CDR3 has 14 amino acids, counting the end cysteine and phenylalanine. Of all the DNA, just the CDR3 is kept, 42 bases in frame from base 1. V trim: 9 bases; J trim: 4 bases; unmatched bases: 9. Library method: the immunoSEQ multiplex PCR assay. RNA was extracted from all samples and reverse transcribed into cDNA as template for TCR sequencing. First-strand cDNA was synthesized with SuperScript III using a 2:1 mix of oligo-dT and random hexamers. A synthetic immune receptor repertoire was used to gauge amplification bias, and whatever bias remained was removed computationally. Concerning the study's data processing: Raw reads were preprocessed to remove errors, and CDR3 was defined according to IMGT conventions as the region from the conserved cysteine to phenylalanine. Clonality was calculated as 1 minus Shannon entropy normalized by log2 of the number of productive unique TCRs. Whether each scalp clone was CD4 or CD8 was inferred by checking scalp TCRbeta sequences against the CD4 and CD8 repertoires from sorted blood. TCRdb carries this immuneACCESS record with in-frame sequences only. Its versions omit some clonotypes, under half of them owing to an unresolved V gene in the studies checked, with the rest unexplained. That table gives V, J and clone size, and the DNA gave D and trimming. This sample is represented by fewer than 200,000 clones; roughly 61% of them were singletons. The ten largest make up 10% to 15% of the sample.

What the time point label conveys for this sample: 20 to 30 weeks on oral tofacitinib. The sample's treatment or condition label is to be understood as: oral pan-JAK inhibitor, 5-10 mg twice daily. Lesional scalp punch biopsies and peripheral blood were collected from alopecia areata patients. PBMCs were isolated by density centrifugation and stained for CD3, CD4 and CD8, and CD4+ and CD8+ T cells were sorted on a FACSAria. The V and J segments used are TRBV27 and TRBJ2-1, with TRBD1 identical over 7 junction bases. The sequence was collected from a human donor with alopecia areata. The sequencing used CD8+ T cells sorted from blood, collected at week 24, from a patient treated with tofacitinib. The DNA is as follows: TGTGCCAGGAAAGACAGGGTGGAGTACAATGAGCAGTTCTTC. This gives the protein CARKDRVEYNEQFF.